The 19 T cell receptor beta chains given below trace back to one sample, sequenced in a study of Graves' ophthalmopathy and Graves' hyperthyroidism. RNA transcripts were the template, and TCR beta CDR3 regions were amplified from them. Second-round multiplex PCR came after first-round RT-PCR with HTBI primers. TCRdb called the multiplex PCR reads again in MiXCR, with one record for every CDR3 protein. The table shows about 590,000 distinct CDR3 sequences, with about two fifths occurring only once. Material: peripheral blood or thyroid tissue (not recorded which). Receptors were obtained from an adult man with Graves' hyperthyroidism.

This clonotype was counted ten times or more. The V call is TRBV9, the J call TRBJ1-1, with D unclear. V lost 0 bases, J lost 1 base, and 13 bases lay in between. This CDR3 has 16 amino acids. In germline, CDR1 is SGDLS, CDR2 YYNGEE. CDR3 sequence reads: CASSVDVEGKNTEAFF. The CDR3 nucleotides are TGTGCCAGCAGCGTAGACGTCGAGGGCAAGAACACTGAAGCTTTCTTT.

In its sample, this clonotype was seen many times. This sequence joins TRBV12-3 or TRBV12-4 and TRBJ1-5; 9 bases agree with TRBD1. This CDR3 comprises 14 residues. The junction had 8 bases not matched to a gene; V was cut back by 7 bases and J by 7 bases. The CDR3 is CASTMTGGGQPQHF. The CDR3 DNA is TGTGCCAGCACCATGACAGGGGGTGGGCAGCCCCAGCATTTT.

In its sample, this clonotype was seen many times. V is TRBV7-2 and J is TRBJ1-2; D is unclear. CDR1 is SGHTA and CDR2 is FQGNSA in the germline V gene. The CDR3 sequence is 14 residues long. Trimming removed 3 bases from V and 0 bases from J, with 8 bases in between. The CDR3: CASSLRVTNYGYTF. In DNA form, the CDR3 reads TGTGCCAGCAGCTTGAGGGTCACTAACTATGGCTACACCTTC.

This sequence joins TRBV18 and TRBJ1-1, with D perhaps matching TRBD1 (5 bases). Trimming removed 5 bases at V and 7 bases at J, with 14 bases between. Per the germline V gene, CDR1 is KGHSH and CDR2 is LQKENI. The CDR3 covers 13 residues. CDR3 in DNA: TGTGCCAGCTCAGTTGGGTCGGGACGTGAAGCTTTCTTT. Translated: CASSVGSGREAFF.

This clonotype was seen many times. The CDR3 here is CASSIPGGVPQETQYF. As DNA, the CDR3 is TGTGCCAGTAGTATCCCAGGGGGAGTACCTCAAGAGACCCAGTACTTC. V and J are TRBV19 and TRBJ2-5; 7 bases agree with TRBD1. CDR1 LNHDA and CDR2 SQIVND come from the germline V gene (reference sequence). Losses at the gene ends were 3 bases for V and 2 bases for J; bases not matched to a gene: 9. CDR3 size: 16 residues.

In this sample, this clonotype turned up many times. V and J are TRBV4-1 and TRBJ1-6, with TRBD1 matching 9 bases. The CDR3 covers 18 residues. Germline loops: CDR1 MGHRA, CDR2 YSYEKL. V gave up 4 bases and J gave up 6 bases; unmatched junction bases: 13. CDR3 DNA: TGCGCCAGCAGCCGCACTGGACAGGGGACGTTTATTAATTCACCCCTCCACTTT. Residues: CASSRTGQGTFINSPLHF.

This clonotype has at least ten counts. The chain recombines TRBV7-8 with TRBJ1-3; tentative D call: TRBD1 (5 bases). Between the trimmed V and J ends, which lost 2 bases and 3 bases, there was a span of 8 bases. The CDR3 spans 14 residues. Germline values: CDR1 SGHVS, CDR2 FQNEAQ. The CDR3 is CASSLSGDGNTIYF. DNA for the CDR3: TGTGCCAGCAGCTTATCGGGGGATGGAAACACCATATATTTT.

In this sample, this clonotype turned up a few times. The chain joins TRBV12-3 or TRBV12-4 to TRBJ2-6; the match to TRBD2 covers 7 bases. Trimming removed 6 bases from V and 0 bases from J; junction bases left unmatched: 14. CDR3 length: 19 residues. CDR3 sequence reads: CASRREALLFHSGANVLTF. CDR3 DNA sequence: TGTGCCAGCAGACGGGAGGCCCTCCTTTTTCACTCTGGGGCCAACGTCCTGACTTTC.

This clonotype was recorded at least ten times. The chain uses TRBV3-1 and TRBJ1-2; 7 nucleotides match TRBD1. The CDR3 length is 16 residues. Germline trimming cut 4 bases from V and 3 bases from J; bases unmatched to any gene: 11. The V gene's germline CDR1 is LGHDT and CDR2 YNNKEL (reference sequence). CDR3 protein: CASSRRQGAADYGYTF. CDR3 in DNA: TGTGCCAGCAGCCGAAGACAGGGCGCGGCAGACTATGGCTACACCTTC. The full variable domain, completed using reference TRBV3-1 and TRBJ1-2, is DTAVSQTPKYLVTQMGNDKSIKCEQNLGHDTMYWYKQDSKKFLKIMFSYNNKELIINETVPNRFSPKSPDKAHLNLHINSLELGDSAVYFCASSRRQGAADYGYTFGSGTRLTVV.

Note on this clonotype: A single base separates this from a much larger clone, so it may be a read error. The CDR3 carries no conserved terminal phenylalanine or tryptophan, so it likely arises from a read error. The chain couples TRBV2 to TRBJ1-1; D is perhaps TRBD1 (6 bases). V was pared by 6 bases and J by 2 bases, with 16 bases between. The CDR3 runs 15 residues. The germline V gene encodes CDR1 SNHLY and CDR2 FYNNEI. The CDR3 nucleotides are TGTGCCAGCAGCCCCGGTTTGGGGGCTAACACTGAAGCTTTCCTT. This sequence encodes CASSPGLGANTEAFL.

This clonotype was observed many times. J is TRBJ1-5 and V is TRBV20-1; D is possibly TRBD1 (6 bases). Per germline, CDR1 DFQATT and CDR2 SNEGSKA (reference sequence). This CDR3 is 14 amino acids long. V lost 0 bases and J lost 5, with 11 bases in between. CDR3 coding DNA: TGCAGTGCTAGAGATGACAGGAGCGATCAGCCCCAGCATTTT. Translation: CSARDDRSDQPQHF.

As regards this clonotype: A much larger clone lies one base from this, so it may be a read error. This chain joins TRBV28 and TRBJ1-2, with D perhaps matching TRBD1 (5 bases). The CDR3 totals 12 residues. Trimming took off 6 bases at V and 7 bases at J, with 12 bases between the two ends. Germline V gene sequence: CDR1 MDHEN, CDR2 SYDVKM. As DNA, the CDR3 is TGTGCCAGCAGCCCCAGGGTCGGTGGCTACACCTTC. Translation gives CASSPRVGGYTF.

The V call is TRBV5-5, the J call TRBJ2-7; D assignment may be TRBD1 or TRBD2 (5 bases each). Germline assignment: CDR1 SGHKS and CDR2 YYEKEE (reference sequence). Trimming removed 2 bases from V and 2 bases from J, with 23 bases in between. The CDR3 is 18 residues long. The CDR3 DNA reads TGTGCCAGCAGCTTTCGCCTTCCAGCAGGGACCCATCCCTACGAGCAGTACTTC. Translation gives CASSFRLPAGTHPYEQYF.

The rearrangement links TRBV12-3 or TRBV12-4 to TRBJ1-3; 11 nucleotides match TRBD1. Trimming at V came to 6 bases and at J to 4 bases, leaving 8 bases not matched to a gene. This CDR3 region has 16 residues. The CDR3 DNA is TGTGCCAGCAGGTCCGCGGGACAGGGGGGCGGAAACACCATATATTTT. This gives the protein CASRSAGQGGGNTIYF.

This chain connects TRBV7-8 to TRBJ2-6; no clear D. V lost 1 base, J lost 0 bases, and 7 bases lay in between. This CDR3 is built from 16 residues. Germline CDR1 and CDR2: SGHVS and FQNEAQ. The CDR3 here is CASSLVTPSGANVLTF. CDR3 nucleotides: TGTGCCAGCAGCTTAGTGACGCCCTCTGGGGCCAACGTCCTGACTTTC.

The table lists this clonotype with many counts. The V call is TRBV24-1, the J call TRBJ1-1, with D unclear. Germline loops: CDR1 KGHDR, CDR2 SFDVKD. The CDR3 is 15 residues long. Between the trimmed V and J ends, which lost 2 bases and 2 bases, there was a span of 11 bases. The DNA for the CDR3 is TGTGCCACCAGTGATTCCTTCGGCCCTAACACTGAAGCTTTCTTT. It encodes CATSDSFGPNTEAFF.

Remarks on this clonotype: A junction end diverges from the germline sequence, so it may reflect a read error. The V gene is TRBV20-1, the J gene TRBJ1-4, with TRBD1 identical over 11 bases. The CDR3 consists of 10 residues. Looked up from germline, CDR1 is DFQATT and CDR2 is SNEGSKA (reference sequence). The CDR3 region has the DNA TGCAGTGCCGAAGGGACAGGGGGACGATTT. Translated: CSAEGTGGRF.

The chain is built from TRBV10-2 and TRBJ1-2; 8 nucleotides agree with TRBD1. The germline CDR1 and CDR2 sequences are WSHSY and SAAADI. V shed 4 bases and J 7 bases; nucleotides not matched to a gene: 11. The CDR3 loop spans 15 amino acids. CDR3 sequence (DNA): TGCGCCAGCAGTGCGACAGGGGACGGAGTAAGTGGCTACACCTTC. Encoded protein: CASSATGDGVSGYTF.

On this clonotype: Likely a read error: the CDR3 ends without its conserved phenylalanine or tryptophan. No DNA is shown, since the ends of the CDR3 on it are uncertain; the CDR3 is the one TCRdb lists. V usage is TRBV7-3 and J usage is TRBJ1-1. Germline V gene data show CDR1 as SGHTA and CDR2 as FQGTGA. The CDR3 comprises 10 residues, both ends counted. CDR3 sequence reads: CASRDLAGEV.